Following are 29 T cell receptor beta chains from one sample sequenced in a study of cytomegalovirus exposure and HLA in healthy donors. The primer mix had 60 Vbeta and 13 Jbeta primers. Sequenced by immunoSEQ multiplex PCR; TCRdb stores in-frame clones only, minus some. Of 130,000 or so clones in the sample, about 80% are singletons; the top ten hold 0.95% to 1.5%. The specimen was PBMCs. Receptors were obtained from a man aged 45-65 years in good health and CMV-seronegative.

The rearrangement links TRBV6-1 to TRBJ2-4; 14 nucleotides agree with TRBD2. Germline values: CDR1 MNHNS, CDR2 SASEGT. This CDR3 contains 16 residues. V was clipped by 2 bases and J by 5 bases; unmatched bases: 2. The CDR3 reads CASSEKTSGRENIQYF. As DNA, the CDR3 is TGTGCCAGCAGTGAAAAGACTAGCGGGAGGGAAAACATTCAGTACTTC.

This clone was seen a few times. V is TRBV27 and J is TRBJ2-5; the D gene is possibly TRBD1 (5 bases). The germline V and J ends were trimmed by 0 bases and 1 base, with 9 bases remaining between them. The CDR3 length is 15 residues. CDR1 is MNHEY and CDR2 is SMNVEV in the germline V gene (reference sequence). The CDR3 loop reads CASSLSRQLQETQYF. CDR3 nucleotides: TGTGCCAGCAGTTTATCCAGACAGCTCCAAGAGACCCAGTACTTC.

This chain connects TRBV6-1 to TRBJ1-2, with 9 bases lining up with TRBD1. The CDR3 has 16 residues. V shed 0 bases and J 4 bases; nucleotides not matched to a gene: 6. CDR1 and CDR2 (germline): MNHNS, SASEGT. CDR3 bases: TGTGCCAGCAGTGAAGCGGGGACAGGGAGTAGCTATGGCTACACCTTC. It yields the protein CASSEAGTGSSYGYTF.

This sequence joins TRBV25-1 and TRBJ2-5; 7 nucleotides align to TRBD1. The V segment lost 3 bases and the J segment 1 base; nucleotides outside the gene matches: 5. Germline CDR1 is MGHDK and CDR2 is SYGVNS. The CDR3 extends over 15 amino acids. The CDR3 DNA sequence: TGTGCCAGCAGTGATTACGACAGGGTCCAAGAGACCCAGTACTTC. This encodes CASSDYDRVQETQYF.

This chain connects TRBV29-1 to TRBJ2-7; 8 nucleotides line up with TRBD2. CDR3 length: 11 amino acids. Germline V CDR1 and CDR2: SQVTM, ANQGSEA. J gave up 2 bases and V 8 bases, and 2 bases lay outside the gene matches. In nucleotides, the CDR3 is TGCAGCCACGGGAGGGCCTACGAGCAGTACTTC. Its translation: CSHGRAYEQYF.

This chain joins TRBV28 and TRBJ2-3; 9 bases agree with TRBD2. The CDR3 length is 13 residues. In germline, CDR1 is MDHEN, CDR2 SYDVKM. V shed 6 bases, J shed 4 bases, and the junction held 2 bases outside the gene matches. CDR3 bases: TGTGCCAGCAGAGCGGGAGGCTCAGATACGCAGTATTTT. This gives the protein CASRAGGSDTQYF.

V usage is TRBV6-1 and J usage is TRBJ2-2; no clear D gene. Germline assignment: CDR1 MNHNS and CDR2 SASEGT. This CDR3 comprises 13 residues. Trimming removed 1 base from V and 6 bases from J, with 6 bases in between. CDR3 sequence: CASSEDTAGELFF. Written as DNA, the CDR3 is TGTGCCAGCAGTGAAGACACAGCCGGGGAGCTGTTTTTT.

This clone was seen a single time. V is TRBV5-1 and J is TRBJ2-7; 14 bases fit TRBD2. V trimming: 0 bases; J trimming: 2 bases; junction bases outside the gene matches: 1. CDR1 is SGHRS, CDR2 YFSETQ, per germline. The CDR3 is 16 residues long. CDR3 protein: CASSLGGLAGAYEQYF. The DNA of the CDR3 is TGCGCCAGCAGCTTGGGGGGACTAGCGGGAGCCTACGAGCAGTACTTC.

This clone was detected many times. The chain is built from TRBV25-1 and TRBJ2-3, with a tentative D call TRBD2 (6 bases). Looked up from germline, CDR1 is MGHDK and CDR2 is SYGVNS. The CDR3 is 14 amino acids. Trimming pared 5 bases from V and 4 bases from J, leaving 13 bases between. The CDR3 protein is CASSLSGRPDTQYF. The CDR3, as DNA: TGTGCCAGCAGTCTTAGCGGACGCCCAGATACGCAGTATTTT.

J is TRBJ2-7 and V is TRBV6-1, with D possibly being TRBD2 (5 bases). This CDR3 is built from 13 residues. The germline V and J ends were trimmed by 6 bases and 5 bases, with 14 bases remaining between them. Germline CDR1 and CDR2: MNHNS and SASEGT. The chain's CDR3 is CASSGWTRDEQYF. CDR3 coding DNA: TGTGCCAGCAGCGGTTGGACGCGGGACGAGCAGTACTTC.

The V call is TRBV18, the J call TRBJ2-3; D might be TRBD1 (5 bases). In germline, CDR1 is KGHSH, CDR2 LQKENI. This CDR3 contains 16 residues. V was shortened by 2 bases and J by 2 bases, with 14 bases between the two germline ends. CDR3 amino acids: CASSPMGQDSTDTQYF. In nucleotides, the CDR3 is TGTGCCAGCTCACCAATGGGGCAGGATTCCACAGATACGCAGTATTTT.

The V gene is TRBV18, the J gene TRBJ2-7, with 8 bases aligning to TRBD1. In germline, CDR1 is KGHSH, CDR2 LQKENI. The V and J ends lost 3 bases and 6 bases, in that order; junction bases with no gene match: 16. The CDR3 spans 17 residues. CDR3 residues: CASSPGQAPFRSSEQYF. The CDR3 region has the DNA TGTGCCAGCTCACCGGGACAGGCCCCCTTTCGGAGTTCCGAGCAGTACTTC.

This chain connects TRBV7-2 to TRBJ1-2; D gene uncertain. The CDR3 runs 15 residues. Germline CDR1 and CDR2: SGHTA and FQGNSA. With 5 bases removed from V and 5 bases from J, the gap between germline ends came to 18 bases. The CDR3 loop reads CASSPKEGVRYGYTF. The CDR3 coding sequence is TGTGCCAGCAGCCCGAAGGAGGGAGTGAGATATGGCTACACCTTC. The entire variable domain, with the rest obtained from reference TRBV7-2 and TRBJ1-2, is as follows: GAGVSQSPSNKVTEKGKDVELRCDPISGHTALYWYRQSLGQGLEFLIYFQGNSAPDKSGLPSDRFSAERTGGSVSTLTIQRTQQEDSAVYLCASSPKEGVRYGYTFGSGTRLTVV.

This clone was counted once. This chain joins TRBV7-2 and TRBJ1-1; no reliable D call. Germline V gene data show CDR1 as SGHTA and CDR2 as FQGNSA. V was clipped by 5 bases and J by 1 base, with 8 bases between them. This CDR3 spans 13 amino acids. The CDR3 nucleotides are TGTGCCAGCAGCCCCATGGCGAACACTGAAGCTTTCTTT. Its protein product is CASSPMANTEAFF.

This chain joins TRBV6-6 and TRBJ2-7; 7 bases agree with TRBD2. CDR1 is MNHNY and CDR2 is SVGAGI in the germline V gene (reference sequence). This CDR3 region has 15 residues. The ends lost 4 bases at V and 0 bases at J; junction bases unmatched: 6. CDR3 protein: CASSFPAGSSYEQYF. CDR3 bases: TGTGCCAGCAGTTTCCCAGCGGGAAGCTCCTACGAGCAGTACTTC.

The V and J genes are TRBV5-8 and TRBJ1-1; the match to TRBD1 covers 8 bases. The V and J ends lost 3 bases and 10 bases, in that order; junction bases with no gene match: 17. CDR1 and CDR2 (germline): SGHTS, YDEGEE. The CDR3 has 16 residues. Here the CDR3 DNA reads TGTGCCAGCAGCTCGGAAAGGACAGGGATTGTTCTCGGAGCTTTCTTT. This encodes CASSSERTGIVLGAFF.

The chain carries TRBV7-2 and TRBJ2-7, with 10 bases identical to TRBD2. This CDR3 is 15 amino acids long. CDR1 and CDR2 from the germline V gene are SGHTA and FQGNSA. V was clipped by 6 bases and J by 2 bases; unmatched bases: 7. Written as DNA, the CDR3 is TGTGCCAGCAGATTAAGACTAGCGGGCCCCTACGAGCAGTACTTC. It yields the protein CASRLRLAGPYEQYF. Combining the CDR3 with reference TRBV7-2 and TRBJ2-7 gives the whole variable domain GAGVSQSPSNKVTEKGKDVELRCDPISGHTALYWYRQSLGQGLEFLIYFQGNSAPDKSGLPSDRFSAERTGGSVSTLTIQRTQQEDSAVYLCASRLRLAGPYEQYFGPGTRLTVT.

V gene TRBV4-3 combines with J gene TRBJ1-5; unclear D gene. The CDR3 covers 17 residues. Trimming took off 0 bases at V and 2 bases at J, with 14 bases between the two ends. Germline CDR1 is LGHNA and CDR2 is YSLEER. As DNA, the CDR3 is TGCGCCAGCAGCCAAGATATAGGGTTCGGGGGCAATCAGCCCCAGCATTTT. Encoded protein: CASSQDIGFGGNQPQHF.

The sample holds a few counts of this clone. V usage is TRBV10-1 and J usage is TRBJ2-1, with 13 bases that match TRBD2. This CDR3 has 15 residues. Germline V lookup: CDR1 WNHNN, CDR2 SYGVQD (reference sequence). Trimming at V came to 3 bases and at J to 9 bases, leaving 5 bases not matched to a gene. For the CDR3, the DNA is TGCGCCAGCAGTGACGGACTAGCGGGAGTTCCTGAGCAGTTCTTC. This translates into CASSDGLAGVPEQFF.

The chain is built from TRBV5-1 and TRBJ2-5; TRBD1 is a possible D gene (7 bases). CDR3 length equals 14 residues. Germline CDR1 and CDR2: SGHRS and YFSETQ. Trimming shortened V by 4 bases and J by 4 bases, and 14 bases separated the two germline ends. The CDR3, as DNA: TGCGCCAGCAGCCGGGGGACAGATCGAGAGACCCAGTACTTC. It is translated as CASSRGTDRETQYF.

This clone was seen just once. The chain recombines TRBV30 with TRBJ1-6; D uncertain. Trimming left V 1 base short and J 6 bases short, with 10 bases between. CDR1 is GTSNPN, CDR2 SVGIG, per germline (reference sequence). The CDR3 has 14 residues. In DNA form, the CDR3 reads TGTGCCTGGAGTGGTTCGGTAATTAATTCACCCCTCCACTTT. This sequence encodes CAWSGSVINSPLHF.

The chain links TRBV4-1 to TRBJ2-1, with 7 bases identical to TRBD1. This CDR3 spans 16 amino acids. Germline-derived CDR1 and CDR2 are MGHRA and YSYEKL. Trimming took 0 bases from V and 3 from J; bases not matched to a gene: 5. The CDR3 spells CASSQDEAGGYNEQFF. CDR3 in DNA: TGCGCCAGCAGCCAAGATGAAGCAGGGGGCTACAATGAGCAGTTCTTC.

CDR3 in amino acids: CASSLAAGQGTEKLFF. As DNA, the CDR3 is TGTGCCAGCTCACTCGCCGCGGGACAGGGGACTGAAAAACTGTTTTTT. The J gene is TRBJ1-4, the V gene TRBV18; 10 nucleotides align to TRBD1. With 4 bases clipped from V and 7 bases from J, the junction kept 9 bases outside the gene matches. The CDR3 consists of 16 residues. The germline CDR1 and CDR2 sequences are KGHSH and LQKENI. The full variable domain, its missing parts supplied by reference TRBV18 and TRBJ1-4, is NAGVMQNPRHLVRRRGQEARLRCSPMKGHSHVYWYRQLPEEGLKFMVYLQKENIIDESGMPKERFSAEFPKEGPSILRIQQVVRGDSAAYFCASSLAAGQGTEKLFFGSGTQLSVL.

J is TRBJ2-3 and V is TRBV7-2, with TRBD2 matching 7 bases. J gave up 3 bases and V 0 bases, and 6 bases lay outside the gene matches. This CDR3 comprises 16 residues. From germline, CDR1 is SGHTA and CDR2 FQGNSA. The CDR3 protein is CASSLAWGGGTDTQYF. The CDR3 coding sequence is TGTGCCAGCAGCTTAGCGTGGGGCGGGGGTACAGATACGCAGTATTTT. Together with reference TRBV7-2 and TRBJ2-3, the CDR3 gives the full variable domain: GAGVSQSPSNKVTEKGKDVELRCDPISGHTALYWYRQSLGQGLEFLIYFQGNSAPDKSGLPSDRFSAERTGGSVSTLTIQRTQQEDSAVYLCASSLAWGGGTDTQYFGPGTRLTVL.

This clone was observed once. CDR3 amino acids: CASSVDGGSNTEAFF. For the CDR3, the DNA is TGTGCCAGCAGTGTAGACGGAGGAAGCAACACTGAAGCTTTCTTT. This chain links TRBV27 with TRBJ1-1; D is unclear. The germline gives CDR1 MNHEY, CDR2 SMNVEV (reference sequence). The length of the CDR3 is 15 residues. Trimming removed 5 bases from V and 2 bases from J, with 15 bases in between.

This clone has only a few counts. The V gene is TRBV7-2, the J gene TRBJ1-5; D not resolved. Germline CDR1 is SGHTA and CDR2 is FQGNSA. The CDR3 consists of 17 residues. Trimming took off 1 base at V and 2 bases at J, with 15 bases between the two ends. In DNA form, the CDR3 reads TGTGCCAGCAGCTTAGGCCCTTTGAGGACTGGCAATCAGCCCCAGCATTTT. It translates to CASSLGPLRTGNQPQHF.

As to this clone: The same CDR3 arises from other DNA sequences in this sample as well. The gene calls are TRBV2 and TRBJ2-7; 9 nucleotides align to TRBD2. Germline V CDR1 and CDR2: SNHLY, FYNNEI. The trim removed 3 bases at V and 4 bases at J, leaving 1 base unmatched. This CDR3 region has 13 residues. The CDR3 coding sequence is TGTGCCAGCAGTGATAGCGGGAGTTACGAGCAGTACTTC. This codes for CASSDSGSYEQYF.

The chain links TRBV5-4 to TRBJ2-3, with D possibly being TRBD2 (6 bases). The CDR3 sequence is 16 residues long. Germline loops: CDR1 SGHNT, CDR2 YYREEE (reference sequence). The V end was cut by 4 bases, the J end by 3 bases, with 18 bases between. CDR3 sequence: CASSPLGGGETDTQYF. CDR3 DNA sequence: TGTGCCAGCAGCCCTCTCGGGGGAGGAGAAACAGATACGCAGTATTTT. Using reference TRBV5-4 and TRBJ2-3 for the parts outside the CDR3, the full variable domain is ETGVTQSPTHLIKTRGQQVTLRCSSQSGHNTVSWYQQALGQGPQFIFQYYREEENGRGNFPPRFSGLQFPNYSSELNVNALELDDSALYLCASSPLGGGETDTQYFGPGTRLTVL.

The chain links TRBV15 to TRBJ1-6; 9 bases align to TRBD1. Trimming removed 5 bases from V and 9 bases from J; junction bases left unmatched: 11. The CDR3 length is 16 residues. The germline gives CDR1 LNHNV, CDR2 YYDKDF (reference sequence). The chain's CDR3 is CATSATRGTGSSPLHF. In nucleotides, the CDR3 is TGTGCCACCAGCGCAACGCGAGGGACAGGGAGTTCACCCCTCCACTTT.